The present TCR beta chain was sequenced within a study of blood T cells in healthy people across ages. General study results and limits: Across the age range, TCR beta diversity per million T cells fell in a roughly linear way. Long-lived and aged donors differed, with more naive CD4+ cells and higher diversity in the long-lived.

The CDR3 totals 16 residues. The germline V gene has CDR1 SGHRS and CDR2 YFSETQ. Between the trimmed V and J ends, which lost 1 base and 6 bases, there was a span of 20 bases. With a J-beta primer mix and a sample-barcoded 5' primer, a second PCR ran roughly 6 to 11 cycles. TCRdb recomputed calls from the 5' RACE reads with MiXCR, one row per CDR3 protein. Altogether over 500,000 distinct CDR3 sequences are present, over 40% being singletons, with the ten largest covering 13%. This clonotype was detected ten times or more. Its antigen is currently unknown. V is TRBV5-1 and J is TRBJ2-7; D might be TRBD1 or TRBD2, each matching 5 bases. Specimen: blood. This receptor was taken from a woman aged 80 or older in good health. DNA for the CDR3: TGCGCCAGCAGCTTGCCCATGGGACGACGTGTCGGCGAGCAGTACTTC. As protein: CASSLPMGRRVGEQYF.